Listed below are T cell receptor beta chains from one sample, sequenced in a study of T cells in Graves' hyperthyroidism and ophthalmopathy. TCRdb ran MiXCR on the multiplex PCR reads and lists one entry per CDR3 protein. The table lists fewer than 650,000 distinct CDR3 sequences, roughly 14% of them singletons, with 4.3% in the top ten. Sequenced input: blood. The receptors shown here come from a woman between 35 and 50 years old with Graves' ophthalmopathy. Each CDR3 is given with its conserved first and last residue. The order of the fields is D gene, V gene, J gene, CDR3 protein. D genes are given only for firm matches.

d_call: NA; v_call: TRBV20-1; j_call: TRBJ2-7; cdr3_aa: CSARQGSEQYF
d_call: NA; v_call: TRBV6-5; j_call: TRBJ1-1; cdr3_aa: CASSLSLADTEAFF
d_call: NA; v_call: TRBV13; j_call: TRBJ2-5; cdr3_aa: CASGGIREETQYF
d_call: NA; v_call: TRBV5-1; j_call: TRBJ2-7; cdr3_aa: CASSSWEQYF
d_call: NA; v_call: TRBV28; j_call: TRBJ2-6; cdr3_aa: CASSLGGGANVLTF
d_call: NA; v_call: TRBV20-1; j_call: TRBJ2-4; cdr3_aa: CSARDMGGGSFIQYF
d_call: NA; v_call: TRBV19; j_call: TRBJ2-7; cdr3_aa: CASSTRTVASYEQYF
d_call: NA; v_call: TRBV5-8; j_call: TRBJ2-5; cdr3_aa: CASSRPDSYQETQYF
d_call: TRBD1; v_call: TRBV7-3; j_call: TRBJ1-1; cdr3_aa: CASSLGQGNTEAFF
d_call: NA; v_call: TRBV29-1; j_call: TRBJ2-5; cdr3_aa: CSVRLSFQETQYF
d_call: NA; v_call: TRBV6-1; j_call: TRBJ1-1; cdr3_aa: CASSEDLRNTEAFF
d_call: NA; v_call: TRBV20-1; j_call: TRBJ2-6; cdr3_aa: CSARGGAIYSGANVLTF
d_call: TRBD1; v_call: TRBV7-2; j_call: TRBJ1-2; cdr3_aa: CASSSGQAANYGYTF
d_call: NA; v_call: TRBV5-1; j_call: TRBJ2-2; cdr3_aa: CASSLDLFGMPYNTGELFF
d_call: NA; v_call: TRBV20-1; j_call: TRBJ2-7; cdr3_aa: CSASQRYEQYF
d_call: TRBD1; v_call: TRBV12-3/TRBV12-4; j_call: TRBJ2-5; cdr3_aa: CASSLSGQQETQYF
d_call: TRBD2; v_call: TRBV27; j_call: TRBJ2-3; cdr3_aa: CASSLKTSGSRYTQYF
d_call: TRBD2; v_call: TRBV15; j_call: TRBJ2-5; cdr3_aa: CATSSTGLAEAQYF
d_call: TRBD1; v_call: TRBV19; j_call: TRBJ2-1; cdr3_aa: CASSSNRGRGEQFF
d_call: NA; v_call: TRBV7-2; j_call: TRBJ2-5; cdr3_aa: CASSLVVQETQYF
d_call: NA; v_call: TRBV6-2/TRBV6-3; j_call: TRBJ1-1; cdr3_aa: CASSYGGHPNTEAFF
d_call: NA; v_call: TRBV19; j_call: TRBJ1-2; cdr3_aa: CASSISRKYSNYGYTF
d_call: NA; v_call: TRBV6-5; j_call: TRBJ2-4; cdr3_aa: CASSYAGDGFDIQYF
d_call: NA; v_call: TRBV7-9; j_call: TRBJ1-5; cdr3_aa: CASSRGTDQPQHF
d_call: NA; v_call: TRBV20-1; j_call: TRBJ1-5; cdr3_aa: CSANRGTSNQPQHF
d_call: TRBD1; v_call: TRBV27; j_call: TRBJ2-5; cdr3_aa: CASSGPGQGKTQYF
d_call: TRBD2; v_call: TRBV12-3/TRBV12-4; j_call: TRBJ2-7; cdr3_aa: CASSEREQGIEQYF
d_call: TRBD1; v_call: TRBV27; j_call: TRBJ1-2; cdr3_aa: CASSLLHPGTGDGYTF